The 13 T cell receptor beta chains listed next were all sequenced from one sample in a study of blood T cell repertoires in COVID-19. Data came from immunoSEQ multiplex PCR; TCRdb stores just in-frame clones and leaves some out. Seen here are under 300,000 clones, 70% to 90% observed once, and the top ten hold 0.99%. The specimen was peripheral blood. These receptors originate from a woman aged 40-49 years who had recovered from COVID-19.

This clone was recorded a few times. This chain connects TRBV7-8 to TRBJ1-1; D not certain. The CDR3 runs 12 residues. Trimming took off 5 bases at V and 5 bases at J, with 9 bases between the two ends. Germline CDR1 SGHVS, CDR2 FQNEAQ. CDR3 in DNA: TGTGCCAGCAGCCCAGGTAGGACTGAAGCTTTCTTT. It specifies CASSPGRTEAFF. Looking up the rest from reference TRBV7-8 and TRBJ1-1 gives the full variable domain: GAGVSQSPRYKVAKRGQDVALRCDPISGHVSLFWYQQALGQGPEFLTYFQNEAQLDKSGLPSDRFFAERPEGSVSTLKIQRTQQEDSAVYLCASSPGRTEAFFGQGTRLTVV.

The chain joins TRBV18 to TRBJ2-7, with a tentative D call TRBD2 (6 bases). V lost 3 bases, J lost 2 bases, and 14 bases lay in between. CDR1 is KGHSH and CDR2 is LQKENI in the germline V gene. The CDR3 totals 15 residues. CDR3 sequence reads: CASSPFGSGPYEQYF. The CDR3 nucleotides are TGTGCCAGCTCACCGTTCGGGAGCGGGCCCTACGAGCAGTACTTC.

Comments on this clone: This same CDR3 is encoded by further DNA sequences in the sample. The rearrangement uses TRBV27 and TRBJ1-1; the D gene is possibly TRBD1 (6 bases). Trimming removed 5 bases from V and 4 bases from J, with 11 bases in between. This CDR3 comprises 13 residues. The V gene's germline CDR1 is MNHEY and CDR2 SMNVEV (reference sequence). CDR3 sequence: CASSPGAGTEAFF. The CDR3 coding sequence is TGTGCCAGCAGTCCAGGGGCGGGCACTGAAGCTTTCTTT.

The J gene is TRBJ1-1, the V gene TRBV24-1; D perhaps matches TRBD1 (5 bases). The CDR3 has 15 residues. CDR1 is KGHDR and CDR2 is SFDVKD in the germline V gene. Trimming took 4 bases from V and 4 from J, leaving 15 bases between them. The DNA for the CDR3 is TGTGCCACCAGTGAAACCAAAGCGGGGGGCACTGAAGCTTTCTTT. It specifies CATSETKAGGTEAFF.

Worth noting for this clone: The junction does not match germline at one end; this may be a read error. The chain employs TRBV19 and TRBJ2-1; 13 bases map to TRBD2. This CDR3 spans 14 amino acids. Germline CDR1 LNHDA, CDR2 SQIVND (reference sequence). The CDR3: CASSIVRTSGSVVF. The DNA for the CDR3 is TGTGCCAGTAGTATAGTTCGGACTAGCGGGAGTGTGGTCTTC.

J is TRBJ1-2 and V is TRBV3-1 (or the pseudogene TRBV3-2); 7 nucleotides match TRBD1. This CDR3 contains 13 residues. Germline values: CDR1 LGHDT, CDR2 YNNKEL (reference sequence). V shed 7 bases, J shed 6 bases, and the junction held 8 bases outside the gene matches. The chain's CDR3 is CASTPGQRHGYTF. The DNA for the CDR3 is TGTGCCAGCACCCCGGGACAGCGGCATGGCTACACCTTC.

This sequence joins TRBV5-5 and TRBJ2-1; 7 bases match TRBD1. Per germline, CDR1 SGHKS and CDR2 YYEKEE (reference sequence). This CDR3 contains 12 residues. V was clipped by 4 bases and J by 6 bases; unmatched bases: 1. CDR3 nucleotide sequence: TGTGCCAGCAGCAGACAGGGCAATGAGCAGTTCTTC. Its protein product is CASSRQGNEQFF.

This chain links TRBV7-2 with TRBJ1-2; the D gene is possibly TRBD1 (6 bases). Germline lookup yields CDR1 SGHTA and CDR2 FQGNSA. With 5 bases removed from V and 4 bases from J, the gap between germline ends came to 14 bases. This CDR3 has 14 amino acids. CDR3 bases: TGTGCCAGCAGCCCCCCAGGGGTTGGCTATGGCTACACCTTC. Protein: CASSPPGVGYGYTF.

This chain connects TRBV6-5 to TRBJ1-2, with 10 bases fitting TRBD1. Trimming took 7 bases from V and 8 from J; bases not matched to a gene: 13. The CDR3 has 15 residues. Germline loops: CDR1 MNHEY, CDR2 SVGAGI. The DNA for the CDR3 is TGTGCCAGCACCAAGCGGGACAGGGGAATTGGGGGCTACACCTTC. It is translated as CASTKRDRGIGGYTF.

The chain couples TRBV20-1 to TRBJ1-2; the D is unclear. The CDR3 is 10 amino acids. V was trimmed by 2 bases and J by 5 bases, leaving 3 bases between them. Germline V gives CDR1 DFQATT, CDR2 SNEGSKA (reference sequence). The CDR3 DNA is TGCAGTGCTAGATCTTATGGCTACACCTTC. Amino acid sequence: CSARSYGYTF.

The V call is TRBV5-1, the J call TRBJ2-1; D remains ambiguous. V was shortened by 4 bases and J by 8 bases, with 16 bases between the two germline ends. CDR3 length equals 14 residues. Per the germline V gene, CDR1 is SGHRS and CDR2 is YFSETQ. The chain's CDR3 is CASSEDGWWDEQFF. CDR3 nucleotide sequence: TGCGCCAGCAGCGAGGATGGGTGGTGGGATGAGCAGTTCTTC.

The chain uses TRBV19 and TRBJ1-1; D is uncertain. The CDR3 contains 12 residues. Trimming stripped 5 bases from V and 7 bases from J, with 11 bases between. CDR1 and CDR2 (germline): LNHDA, SQIVND (reference sequence). The CDR3 DNA follows: TGTGCCAGTAGTGCCAGGATCCTTGAAGCTTTCTTT. Amino acid sequence: CASSARILEAFF.

V gene TRBV28 combines with J gene TRBJ2-7; 10 bases map to TRBD2. Germline V lookup: CDR1 MDHEN, CDR2 SYDVKM. V trimming: 8 bases; J trimming: 4 bases; junction bases outside the gene matches: 14. This CDR3 is 16 amino acids long. DNA of the CDR3: TGTGCCAGCGGACGAATGGGGCTAGCGGGGGATTACGAGCAGTACTTC. Encoded protein: CASGRMGLAGDYEQYF.